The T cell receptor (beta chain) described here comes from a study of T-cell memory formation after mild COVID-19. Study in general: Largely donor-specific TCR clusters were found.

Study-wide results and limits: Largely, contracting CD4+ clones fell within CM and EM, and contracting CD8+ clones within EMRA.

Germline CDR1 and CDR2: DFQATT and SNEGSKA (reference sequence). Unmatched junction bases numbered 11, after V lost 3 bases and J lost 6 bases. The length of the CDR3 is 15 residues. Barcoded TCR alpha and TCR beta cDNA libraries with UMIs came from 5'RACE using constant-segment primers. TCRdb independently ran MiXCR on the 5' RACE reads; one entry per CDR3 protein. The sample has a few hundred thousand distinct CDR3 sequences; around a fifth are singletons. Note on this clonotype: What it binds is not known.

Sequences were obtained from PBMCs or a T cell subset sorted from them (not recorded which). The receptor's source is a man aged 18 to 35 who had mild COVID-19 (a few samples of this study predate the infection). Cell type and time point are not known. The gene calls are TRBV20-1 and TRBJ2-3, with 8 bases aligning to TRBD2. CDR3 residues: CSASELAGELDTQYF. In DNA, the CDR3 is TGCAGTGCTAGCGAGCTAGCGGGTGAGCTGGATACGCAGTATTTT.